These 20 T cell receptor beta chains were all obtained from the same sample, sequenced in a study of cytomegalovirus exposure and HLA in healthy donors. Researchers ran the PCR with 60 Vbeta and 13 Jbeta primers. TCRdb's table, derived via immunoSEQ multiplex PCR, lists solely in-frame clones and lacks some. The sample shows nearly 110,000 clones, about 85% of them seen only once. The sequencing sample was made of PBMCs. The source of these receptors is a man under 40 in good health and CMV-seronegative.

The chain has TRBV28 and TRBJ2-7; D may be TRBD2 (5 bases). Germline V lookup: CDR1 MDHEN, CDR2 SYDVKM. Trimming took 8 bases from V and 4 from J, leaving 15 bases between them. The CDR3 contains 13 residues. The CDR3 protein is CASHRPGGYEQYF. Here the CDR3 DNA reads TGTGCCAGCCATAGGCCAGGCGGGTACGAGCAGTACTTC.

This clone was detected a few times. This chain uses TRBV7-6 with TRBJ1-1, with D perhaps matching TRBD1 (6 bases). This CDR3 is 15 amino acids long. V was shortened by 7 bases and J by 7 bases, with 22 bases between the two germline ends. Germline V gives CDR1 SGHVS, CDR2 FNYEAQ. Written as DNA, the CDR3 is TGTGCCAGCACTCTCTTCATGGGGGGGCGGGGTGAAGCTTTCTTT. As protein: CASTLFMGGRGEAFF.

The chain joins TRBV5-6 to TRBJ2-7; 8 bases are a match to TRBD2. CDR3 length: 14 residues. With V trimmed by 0 bases and J by 6 bases, 5 bases remained unmatched. Germline assignment: CDR1 SGHDT and CDR2 YYEEEE. The CDR3 DNA reads TGTGCCAGCAGCTTGGAGGGACTAGTGAGCGAGCAGTACTTC. Translated: CASSLEGLVSEQYF.

The chain carries TRBV9 and TRBJ2-6, with unresolved D. This CDR3 is 16 amino acids long. With 8 bases removed from V and 0 bases from J, the gap between germline ends came to 15 bases. Germline assignment: CDR1 SGDLS and CDR2 YYNGEE. The chain's CDR3 is CASASPTSSGANVLTF. CDR3 in DNA: TGTGCCAGTGCGTCCCCCACGAGCTCTGGGGCCAACGTCCTGACTTTC.

This clone has only a few counts. Mismatch with germline at one junction end may stem from a read error. This chain links TRBV7-7 with TRBJ1-1, with D possibly being TRBD1 (5 bases). The germline CDR1 and CDR2 sequences are SSHAT and FNYEAQ (reference sequence). This CDR3 contains 17 residues. The CDR3 nucleotides are TGTGCTAGCAGCTTAGAATCCGGGGGGTCAATGAACACTGAAGCTTTCTTT. It encodes CASSLESGGSMNTEAFF.

The genes are TRBV4-1 and TRBJ2-5, with 10 bases aligning to TRBD2. This CDR3 contains 15 residues. Germline CDR1 MGHRA, CDR2 YSYEKL. V trimming: 4 bases; J trimming: 5 bases; junction bases outside the gene matches: 7. The CDR3 DNA reads as TGCGCCAGCAGCCGAGCGGGAGGGTCTGAGGAGACCCAGTACTTC. Translation gives CASSRAGGSEETQYF.

The DNA of the CDR3 is TGTGCCAGCAGGGCGCCCTGGAAGGGGACCGGGGAGCTGTTTTTT. Residues: CASRAPWKGTGELFF. The V call is TRBV27, the J call TRBJ2-2; TRBD1 might be the D (5 bases). V lost 6 bases, J lost 5 bases, and 16 bases lay in between. Germline V gives CDR1 MNHEY, CDR2 SMNVEV (reference sequence). This CDR3 is built from 15 residues.

V and J are TRBV6-1 and TRBJ1-1; D perhaps matches TRBD1 (6 bases). V was shortened by 10 bases and J by 1 base, with 13 bases between the two germline ends. Germline V lookup: CDR1 MNHNS, CDR2 SASEGT. There are 13 residues in the CDR3. The CDR3 DNA reads TGTGCCACTCCCTGGACAGAGAACACTGAAGCTTTCTTT. Protein sequence: CATPWTENTEAFF.

The chain is built from TRBV13 and TRBJ2-7; possibly TRBD2 for D (6 bases). The germline V and J ends were trimmed by 5 bases and 7 bases, with 18 bases remaining between them. The germline V gene encodes CDR1 PRHDT and CDR2 FYEKMQ (reference sequence). The CDR3 length is 14 residues. The CDR3: CASSPRGLGREQYF. CDR3 DNA sequence: TGTGCCAGCAGCCCCCGGGGCCTTGGGAGGGAGCAGTACTTC.

The J gene is TRBJ1-3, the V gene TRBV23-1; 10 nucleotides align to TRBD1. TRBV23-1 is an ORF, and what it does is uncertain. This CDR3 contains 16 residues. The trim removed 3 bases at V and 4 bases at J, leaving 6 bases unmatched. The CDR3 loop reads CASSHPGTGVGNTIYF. The CDR3 nucleotides are TGCGCCAGCAGTCACCCCGGGACAGGGGTCGGAAACACCATATATTTT.

The chain has TRBV28 and TRBJ2-1, with D uncertain. CDR3 length equals 12 residues. V lost 2 bases and J 10 bases, leaving 9 bases between the germline ends. The germline CDR1 and CDR2 sequences are MDHEN and SYDVKM. The CDR3 region has the DNA TGTGCCAGCAGTTTACGGGTAAGGGAGCAGTTCTTC. Its translation: CASSLRVREQFF.

The chain carries TRBV7-9 and TRBJ1-1; 7 bases map to TRBD1. From germline, CDR1 is SEHNR and CDR2 FQNEAQ (reference sequence). The CDR3 is made up of 13 amino acids. Trimming cost V 5 bases and J 7 bases; bases outside gene matches: 7. The chain's CDR3 is CASSHQGEGEAFF. CDR3 bases: TGTGCCAGCAGCCATCAGGGGGAAGGTGAAGCTTTCTTT.

The rearrangement uses TRBV9 and TRBJ2-6, with a tentative D call TRBD1 (5 bases). V was cut by 0 bases and J by 2 bases, with 9 bases left in between. CDR3 length: 16 residues. Germline-derived CDR1 and CDR2 are SGDLS and YYNGEE. The DNA for the CDR3 is TGTGCCAGCAGCGTAGTGGCAGGGACTGGGGCCAACGTCCTGACTTTC. Protein: CASSVVAGTGANVLTF.

This chain joins TRBV5-1 and TRBJ2-7; the match to TRBD1 covers 9 bases. CDR3 size: 15 residues. Trimming cost V 0 bases and J 3 bases; bases outside gene matches: 4. In germline, CDR1 is SGHRS, CDR2 YFSETQ. The CDR3 here is CASSLGDREYYEQYF. In nucleotides, the CDR3 is TGCGCCAGCAGCTTGGGGGACAGGGAGTACTACGAGCAGTACTTC.

This sequence joins TRBV25-1 and TRBJ2-3; perhaps TRBD2 as D (5 bases). Germline CDR1 reads MGHDK; CDR2 reads SYGVNS. The CDR3 is 18 residues long. Trimming removed 0 bases from V and 0 bases from J, with 16 bases in between. The CDR3 protein is CASSEYRKASRSTDTQYF. In DNA form, the CDR3 reads TGTGCCAGCAGTGAATATCGAAAGGCTAGCAGAAGCACAGATACGCAGTATTTT.

The chain joins TRBV29-1 to TRBJ2-2, with D possibly matching TRBD1 (6 bases). The CDR3 sequence is 16 residues long. Per the germline V gene, CDR1 is SQVTM and CDR2 is ANQGSEA. Trimming left V 0 bases short and J 7 bases short, with 18 bases between. CDR3 loop: CSVEERGHGKSGELFF. For the CDR3, the DNA is TGCAGCGTTGAAGAACGGGGACACGGAAAGAGCGGGGAGCTGTTTTTT.

The gene calls are TRBV2 and TRBJ2-3; 9 bases line up with TRBD2. Germline CDR1 reads SNHLY; CDR2 reads FYNNEI. The CDR3 extends over 17 amino acids. V lost 5 bases and J lost 2; bases outside the gene matches: 11. The DNA of the CDR3 is TGTGCCAGCAGTCAAGGCTCGACTAGCGGTTCCACAGATACGCAGTATTTT. It codes for CASSQGSTSGSTDTQYF.

The genes are TRBV4-2 and TRBJ2-7, with 11 bases matching TRBD2. This CDR3 contains 16 residues. Losses at the gene ends were 2 bases for V and 3 bases for J; bases not matched to a gene: 6. Germline CDR1 LGHNA, CDR2 YNFKEQ. CDR3 in amino acids: CASSQTIAGGFYEQYF. The CDR3 coding sequence is TGTGCCAGCAGCCAAACCATAGCGGGAGGGTTCTACGAGCAGTACTTC.

The chain uses TRBV10-3 and TRBJ1-6; D is possibly TRBD1 (5 bases). The germline CDR1 and CDR2 sequences are ENHRY and SYGVKD. V dropped 8 bases and J dropped 5 bases, with 13 bases sitting between them. The CDR3 is made up of 14 amino acids. The DNA for the CDR3 is TGTGCCATCCGCCAGGGATCCGATAATTCACCCCTCCACTTT. It codes for CAIRQGSDNSPLHF.

V gene TRBV27 combines with J gene TRBJ1-2, with D possibly being TRBD1 (5 bases). The V gene's germline CDR1 is MNHEY and CDR2 SMNVEV (reference sequence). This CDR3 comprises 15 residues. V was cut by 0 bases and J by 3 bases, with 11 bases left in between. Here the CDR3 DNA reads TGTGCCAGCAGTTTATCCGCGGTACAGGACTATGGCTACACCTTC. The encoded protein is CASSLSAVQDYGYTF.